This TCR beta chain appears in the sequencing data of a study of cytomegalovirus exposure and HLA in healthy donors. PCR amplification relied on 60 Vbeta primers (plus 13 Jbeta primers). TCRdb's table, derived via immunoSEQ multiplex PCR, lists solely in-frame clones and lacks some. The table shows about 130,000 clones, with around 73% occurring only once. As to this clone: Its antigen is unknown.

Study-level results: A later analysis showed TCR association rates differing by HLA locus, peaking at DRB1 and lowest at HLA-C. Per a later analysis, HLA-associated TCR beta chains showed more clonal expansion than other, equally common TCR beta chains. The study labeled about 160 TCR beta chains cytomegalovirus-associated.

The sequenced material came from PBMCs. This sequence was found in a female donor in good health and CMV-seronegative.

CDR3 bases: TGTGCCTGGAGCAAACTCGACAGGGTATACGAGCAGTACTTC. It yields the protein CAWSKLDRVYEQYF. The V call is TRBV30, the J call TRBJ2-7, with TRBD1 matching over 7 bases. J lost 4 bases, V lost 3 bases, and 9 bases had no gene match. The CDR3 sequence is 14 residues long. The germline V gene has CDR1 GTSNPN and CDR2 SVGIG (reference sequence).